This passage covers 26 T cell receptor beta chains from one sample sequenced in a study of radiotherapy plus CTLA-4 blockade in lung cancer. Method: immunoSEQ multiplex PCR; TCRdb's copy keeps in-frame clones and lacks some. Here the sample spans about 80,000 clones, 78% being singletons. The sequenced sample was peripheral blood, obtained from a patient treated with radiotherapy plus ipilimumab. The receptor source for this set is a human donor with non-small cell lung cancer whose response to radiotherapy plus ipilimumab could not be evaluated. Some clones in this sample may be carry-over from other donors' samples.

The gene calls are TRBV27 and TRBJ1-4; the D gene is possibly TRBD1 (6 bases). Germline CDR1 reads MNHEY; CDR2 reads SMNVEV (reference sequence). V was pared by 8 bases and J by 4 bases, with 11 bases between. CDR3 length equals 13 residues. The CDR3 loop is CASRGAGNEKLFF. The CDR3 DNA reads TGTGCCAGCCGGGGGGCGGGTAATGAAAAACTGTTTTTT.

The chain employs TRBV5-8 and TRBJ1-5; D remains ambiguous. The CDR3 sequence is 15 residues long. Trimming removed 0 bases from V and 6 bases from J, with 13 bases in between. Germline CDR1 is SGHTS and CDR2 is YDEGEE. The CDR3 sequence is CASSLAVGGSQPQHF. In DNA form, the CDR3 reads TGTGCCAGCAGCTTGGCTGTGGGCGGGAGTCAGCCCCAGCATTTT.

This sequence joins TRBV4-2 and TRBJ2-2; 10 bases are shared with TRBD2. Germline-derived CDR1 and CDR2 are LGHNA and YNFKEQ. The length of the CDR3 is 19 residues. V lost 1 base, J lost 1 base, and 9 bases stayed unmatched. The CDR3 spells CASSQAASGGFLNTGELFF. The CDR3 DNA is TGTGCCAGCAGCCAAGCAGCTAGCGGGGGCTTCTTGAACACCGGGGAGCTGTTTTTT.

This CDR3 is CASSLYGELFF. The CDR3 coding sequence is TGTGCCAGCAGTTTGTATGGGGAGCTGTTTTTT. The rearrangement links TRBV28 to TRBJ2-2; D is undetermined. Trimming cost V 3 bases and J 8 bases, with 4 bases left between them. The CDR3 totals 11 residues. Per the germline V gene, CDR1 is MDHEN and CDR2 is SYDVKM.

The CDR3 DNA follows: TGTGCCAGCAGCTCTACCGGGACTAGAGGCTACAATGAGCAGTTCTTC. This sequence encodes CASSSTGTRGYNEQFF. The V call is TRBV28, the J call TRBJ2-1; 8 nucleotides line up with TRBD2. The CDR3 length is 16 residues. Looked up from germline, CDR1 is MDHEN and CDR2 is SYDVKM. V lost 6 bases and J lost 3; bases outside the gene matches: 10.

The table lists this clone with a count of one. This chain links TRBV18 with TRBJ2-1; 10 bases map to TRBD2. The V segment lost 1 base and the J segment 5 bases; nucleotides outside the gene matches: 11. The CDR3 covers 18 residues. Germline lookup yields CDR1 KGHSH and CDR2 LQKENI. The CDR3 loop reads CASSPRGASGGIDNEQFF. CDR3 in DNA: TGTGCCAGCTCACCACGGGGAGCTAGCGGGGGAATCGACAATGAGCAGTTCTTC.

This rearrangement joins TRBV19 to TRBJ1-1; TRBD1 matches at 7 bases. Losses at the gene ends were 5 bases for V and 1 base for J; bases not matched to a gene: 4. Germline V gives CDR1 LNHDA, CDR2 SQIVND (reference sequence). The CDR3 is made up of 14 amino acids. CDR3 DNA: TGTGCCAGTAGTTCGTACAGGGGGAACACTGAAGCTTTCTTT. Protein sequence: CASSSYRGNTEAFF.

The chain joins TRBV6-5 to TRBJ2-7; weak D call: TRBD1 (6 bases). The ends were cut back, 6 bases at V and 3 bases at J, with 15 bases in the middle. Germline V CDR1 and CDR2: MNHEY, SVGAGI. The CDR3 extends over 14 amino acids. The CDR3 coding sequence is TGTGCCAGCAGAAAGGGACAACTTGACTACGAGCAGTACTTC. It codes for CASRKGQLDYEQYF.

This chain links TRBV30 with TRBJ2-1, with 7 bases identical to TRBD2. Germline V gives CDR1 GTSNPN, CDR2 SVGIG (reference sequence). CDR3 length: 14 residues. J gave up 9 bases and V 0 bases, and 8 bases lay outside the gene matches. The CDR3 bases are TGTGCCTGGAGTGTACTTCGCGGGGGAAGTGAGCAGTTCTTC. Translation: CAWSVLRGGSEQFF.

The V call is TRBV14, the J call TRBJ1-1; unclear D gene. This CDR3 contains 14 residues. Germline V gives CDR1 SGHDN, CDR2 FVKESK. Deletions cut 1 base from V and 7 bases from J, with 13 bases between. The CDR3 DNA reads TGTGCCAGCAGCCAAGGTTCGTCCGTAGATGAAGCTTTCTTT. It encodes CASSQGSSVDEAFF.

The chain couples TRBV4-3 to TRBJ1-2; no clear D. CDR1 and CDR2 (germline): LGHNA, YSLEER. The V end was cut by 2 bases, the J end by 2 bases, with 3 bases between. The CDR3 totals 12 residues. CDR3: CASSQRNYGYTF. CDR3 in DNA: TGCGCCAGCAGCCAACGGAACTATGGCTACACCTTC.

The genes are TRBV5-4 and TRBJ1-1; the D is unclear. CDR1 and CDR2 from the germline V gene are SGHNT and YYREEE (reference sequence). Deletions cut 1 base from V and 1 base from J, with 8 bases between. This CDR3 spans 14 amino acids. CDR3 sequence: CASSLLLRNTEAFF. CDR3 nucleotide sequence: TGTGCCAGCAGCTTGCTACTGCGGAACACTGAAGCTTTCTTT.

The V call is TRBV5-1, the J call TRBJ1-2, with a weak D call TRBD1 (5 bases). The CDR3 loop spans 14 amino acids. Germline loops: CDR1 SGHRS, CDR2 YFSETQ. V was clipped by 4 bases and J by 3 bases, with 13 bases between them. For the CDR3, the DNA is TGCGCCAGCAGCCCCGGAGGGGTCGACTATGGCTACACCTTC. It yields the protein CASSPGGVDYGYTF.

V and J are TRBV28 and TRBJ1-1, with D perhaps matching TRBD1 (5 bases). Germline-derived CDR1 and CDR2 are MDHEN and SYDVKM. The germline V and J ends were trimmed by 6 bases and 6 bases, with 11 bases remaining between them. This CDR3 contains 12 residues. DNA for the CDR3: TGTGCCAGCAGCCAGGACAATTCTGAAGCTTTCTTT. Residues: CASSQDNSEAFF.

The chain links TRBV7-9 to TRBJ1-1, with TRBD1 matching 7 bases. CDR1 and CDR2 from the germline V gene are SEHNR and FQNEAQ (reference sequence). This CDR3 has 14 amino acids. J gave up 3 bases and V 6 bases, and 7 bases lay outside the gene matches. The CDR3 region has the DNA TGTGCCAGCAGTATAGGGGGCTCGGACACTGAAGCTTTCTTT. As protein: CASSIGGSDTEAFF.

V usage is TRBV11-1 and J usage is TRBJ1-1; D ambiguous. The CDR3 totals 15 residues. Trimming took off 1 base at V and 3 bases at J, with 12 bases between the two ends. Germline V gives CDR1 SGHAT, CDR2 FQDESV (reference sequence). CDR3 amino acids: CASSLEGGQDTEAFF. The CDR3 DNA sequence: TGTGCCAGCAGCTTAGAAGGAGGGCAGGACACTGAAGCTTTCTTT.

The chain links TRBV14 to TRBJ1-1, with unresolved D. Germline CDR1 reads SGHDN; CDR2 reads FVKESK. The V gene lost 5 bases and the J gene lost 5 bases, with 12 bases spanning the gap. The CDR3 consists of 13 residues. CDR3 in DNA: TGTGCCAGCAGCGTTCGACACGATACTGAAGCTTTCTTT. Its protein product is CASSVRHDTEAFF. The entire variable domain, with the rest obtained from reference TRBV14 and TRBJ1-1, is as follows: EAGVTQFPSHSVIEKGQTVTLRCDPISGHDNLYWYRRVMGKEIKFLLHFVKESKQDESGMPNNRFLAERTGGTYSTLKVQPAELEDSGVYFCASSVRHDTEAFFGQGTRLTVV.

The chain is built from TRBV6-5 and TRBJ1-2; D gene uncertain. V was trimmed by 6 bases and J by 2 bases, leaving 4 bases between them. The CDR3 length is 11 residues. Germline assignment: CDR1 MNHEY and CDR2 SVGAGI. The CDR3 coding sequence is TGTGCCAGCAGCTTGAACTATGGCTACACCTTC. Translation gives CASSLNYGYTF.

This clone has a single count. The gene calls are TRBV19 and TRBJ1-2; possibly TRBD1 for D (6 bases). The ends were cut back, 4 bases at V and 4 bases at J, with 10 bases in the middle. From germline, CDR1 is LNHDA and CDR2 SQIVND (reference sequence). The CDR3 runs to 13 residues. CDR3 sequence reads: CASSNRDLYGYTF. The CDR3 coding sequence is TGTGCCAGTAGTAACAGGGACCTCTATGGCTACACCTTC. Looking up the rest from reference TRBV19 and TRBJ1-2 gives the full variable domain: DGGITQSPKYLFRKEGQNVTLSCEQNLNHDAMYWYRQDPGQGLRLIYYSQIVNDFQKGDIAEGYSVSREKKESFPLTVTSAQKNPTAFYLCASSNRDLYGYTFGSGTRLTVV.

The CDR3 DNA sequence: TGTGCCAGCAGTTATGACAGGGCCAATGAGCAGTTCTTC. As protein: CASSYDRANEQFF. This rearrangement joins TRBV6-6 to TRBJ2-1, with 7 nucleotides matching TRBD1. Germline lookup yields CDR1 MNHNY and CDR2 SVGAGI (reference sequence). The CDR3 consists of 13 residues. Trimming removed 3 bases from V and 6 bases from J; junction bases left unmatched: 2.

CDR3 DNA sequence: TGTGCCAGCAGCCTCCAGGGAATGGACACTGAAGCTTTCTTT. Its translation is CASSLQGMDTEAFF. The V and J genes are TRBV5-4 and TRBJ1-1; D perhaps matches TRBD1 (5 bases). The CDR3 loop spans 14 amino acids. With 4 bases removed from V and 3 bases from J, the gap between germline ends came to 13 bases. Germline CDR1 SGHNT, CDR2 YYREEE (reference sequence). Filled out from reference TRBV5-4 and TRBJ1-1, the complete variable domain reads ETGVTQSPTHLIKTRGQQVTLRCSSQSGHNTVSWYQQALGQGPQFIFQYYREEENGRGNFPPRFSGLQFPNYSSELNVNALELDDSALYLCASSLQGMDTEAFFGQGTRLTVV.

The chain joins TRBV6-6 to TRBJ2-2; 12 bases match TRBD2. Trimming at V came to 7 bases and at J to 3 bases, leaving 6 bases not matched to a gene. The CDR3 runs to 16 residues. From germline, CDR1 is MNHNY and CDR2 SVGAGI (reference sequence). The CDR3: CASTGLAGSDTGELFF. The CDR3 bases are TGTGCCAGCACCGGACTAGCGGGGAGTGACACCGGGGAGCTGTTTTTT.

V and J are TRBV4-2 and TRBJ1-6; a weak D match, TRBD1 (5 bases). The V gene lost 2 bases and the J gene lost 7 bases, with 18 bases spanning the gap. The CDR3 consists of 17 residues. The germline V gene has CDR1 LGHNA and CDR2 YNFKEQ. For the CDR3, the DNA is TGTGCCAGCAGCCAACAACTCGGGGGGACGGCGAATTCACCCCTCCACTTT. This encodes CASSQQLGGTANSPLHF.

J is TRBJ2-2 and V is TRBV2; a weak D match, TRBD1 (6 bases). CDR1 is SNHLY and CDR2 is FYNNEI in the germline V gene. The V gene lost 7 bases and the J gene lost 6 bases, with 18 bases spanning the gap. The CDR3 extends over 15 amino acids. The CDR3 nucleotides read TGTGCCAGCAATGCCCAGGCAGGGGCCCCCGGGGAGCTGTTTTTT. It is translated as CASNAQAGAPGELFF.

The genes are TRBV4-3 and TRBJ2-1; D is uncertain. The CDR3 contains 16 residues. Trimming took 1 base from V and 5 from J, leaving 15 bases between them. Germline assignment: CDR1 LGHNA and CDR2 YSLEER. The CDR3 loop is CASSQGSPSAHNEQFF. CDR3 bases: TGCGCCAGCAGCCAAGGAAGCCCCAGCGCACACAATGAGCAGTTCTTC.

V usage is TRBV9 and J usage is TRBJ1-2; 7 bases are a match to TRBD1. Germline-derived CDR1 and CDR2 are SGDLS and YYNGEE. The CDR3 loop spans 15 amino acids. The V and J ends lost 0 bases and 4 bases, in that order; junction bases with no gene match: 6. The DNA for the CDR3 is TGTGCCAGCAGCGTAGGACAGGGAGCGAGCTATGGCTACACCTTC. It codes for CASSVGQGASYGYTF.